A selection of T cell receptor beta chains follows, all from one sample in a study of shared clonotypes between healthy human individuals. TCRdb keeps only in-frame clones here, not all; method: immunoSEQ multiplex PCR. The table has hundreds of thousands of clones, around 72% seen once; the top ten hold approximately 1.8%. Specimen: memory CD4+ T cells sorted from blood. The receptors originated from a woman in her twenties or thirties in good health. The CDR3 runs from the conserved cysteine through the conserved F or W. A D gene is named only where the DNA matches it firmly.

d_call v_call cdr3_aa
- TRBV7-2 CASSPRTSNQPQHF
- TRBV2 CASTRSGQETQYF
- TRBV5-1 CASSRGPSADYGYTF
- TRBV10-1 CASSPSGRDHEQYF
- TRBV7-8 CASSIGVQETQYF
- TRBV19 CASSIAGLAFF
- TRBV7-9 CASSLVGRGNGEAFF
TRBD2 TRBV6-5 CASSPLAGESHEQFF
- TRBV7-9 CASSLDRSGETQYF
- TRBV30 CALIRNTEAFF
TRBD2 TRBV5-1 CASSPGTSGTTDTQYF
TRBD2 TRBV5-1 CASSSREGGNEQYF
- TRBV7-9 CASSLGQGSSTGELFF
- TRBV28 CASSTRWGHQPQHF
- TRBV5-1 CASSLPTTRQNEQFF
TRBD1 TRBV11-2 CASSQGVSTEAFF
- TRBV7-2 CASSLSAGPYGYTF
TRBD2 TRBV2 CASRSSRVEREDEQFF
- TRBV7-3 CASSLSAELSYEQYF
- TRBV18 CASSPLPSANSYNEQFF
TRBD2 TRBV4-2 CASSQDLPTSGTFYEQYF
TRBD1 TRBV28 CASSLRWGTGPSQHF
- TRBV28 CASSPGYYGYTF
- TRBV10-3 CAISGDRIYGYTF
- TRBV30 CAWSGVGTEAFF
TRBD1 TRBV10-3 CAISESAKGAYGYTF
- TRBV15 CATSRGQATNTEAFF
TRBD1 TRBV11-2 CASGGQGDDEQYF
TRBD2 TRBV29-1 CSVGSGGTSGSYEQYF
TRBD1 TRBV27 CASRSPGTGSNSPLHF
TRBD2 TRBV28 CATQGFGGRGVRWSSGANVLTF
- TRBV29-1 CSVEGGSFSYEQYF
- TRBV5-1 CASSWNRYQETQYF
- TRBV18 CASSLGTGYEQYF
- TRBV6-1 CASSEARSGADIQYF
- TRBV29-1 CSVVSRAGQPQHF
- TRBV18 CASSLVKLATNEQYF
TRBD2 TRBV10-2 CASSDPPSGRAGEQYF
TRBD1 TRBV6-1 CASSGDRVRNEQYF
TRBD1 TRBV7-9 CASSATGEWDEKLFF
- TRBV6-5 CASRTSNQPQHF
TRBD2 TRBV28 CASSPSRAGGHEQYF
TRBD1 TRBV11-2 CASSHQTGAGAGEQYF
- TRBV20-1 CSAHRTPEQYF
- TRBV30 CAWRPRIGHEKLFF
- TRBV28 CASSLSIYRAGKDEQYF
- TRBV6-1 CASSEWAESSYEQYF
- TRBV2 CARKSVSGHRETQYF
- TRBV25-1 CASSEQTTGHFYEQYF
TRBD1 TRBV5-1 CASSPGTENQPQHF
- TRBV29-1 CSAGGGGTWNEQFF
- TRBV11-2 CASSSGGTRTNTQYF
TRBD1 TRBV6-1 CASSGGQGGQPQHF
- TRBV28 CASSRPFGLGREAFF
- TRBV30 CAWGRTANTEAFF